Listed below are T cell receptor beta chains from one sample, sequenced in a study of cytomegalovirus exposure and HLA in healthy donors. Clones were read by immunoSEQ multiplex PCR, and TCRdb kept only the in-frame ones, dropping some. The sample records 150,000 to 200,000 clones, more than 60% being singletons. The specimen was PBMCs. All receptors come from a man younger than 30 in good health and CMV-seronegative. The CDR3 runs from the conserved cysteine through the conserved F or W. D genes are given only for firm matches. The size entry is marked missing in some rows and otherwise reads once, few, many or a size class.

.	TRBV7-9	TRBD1	TRBJ1-1	CATEGGAENTEAFF	TGTGCCACTGAAGGGGGCGCGGAGAACACTGAAGCTTTCTTT
few	TRBV18	TRBD2	TRBJ2-4	CASSPPIGGERIQYF	TGTGCCAGCTCACCACCCATCGGGGGGGAGCGCATTCAGTACTTC
.	TRBV28	TRBD2	TRBJ2-7	CASIGLAGDKLYEQYF	TGTGCCAGCATCGGACTAGCGGGGGATAAGCTTTACGAGCAGTACTTC
.	TRBV18	.	TRBJ1-3	CASSPQGNTIYF	TGTGCCAGCTCACCCCAGGGAAACACCATATATTTT
.	TRBV10-1	TRBD1	TRBJ2-7	CASSERCTGGTYEQYF	TGCGCCAGCAGTGAGCGGTGTACAGGGGGTACTTACGAGCAGTACTTC
.	TRBV2	TRBD1	TRBJ1-2	CASEQGANGYTF	TGTGCCAGTGAACAGGGGGCGAACGGCTACACCTTC
.	TRBV7-9	.	TRBJ1-2	CASSNTGPSALNYGYTF	TGTGCCAGCAGCAACACAGGGCCCTCGGCACTTAACTATGGCTACACCTTC
.	TRBV11-2	TRBD1	TRBJ2-7	CASRLQGLSYEQYF	TGTGCCAGCAGACTACAGGGGCTCTCCTACGAGCAGTACTTC
.	TRBV12-5	TRBD1	TRBJ2-3	CASGLGTVVTDTQYF	TGTGCTAGTGGTCTCGGGACAGTAGTCACAGATACGCAGTATTTT
.	TRBV27	TRBD2	TRBJ2-1	CASRKPGLAAYNEQFF	TGTGCCAGCAGAAAACCGGGACTAGCGGCGTACAATGAGCAGTTCTTC
few	TRBV5-6	.	TRBJ2-2	CASSLVLNTGELFF	TGTGCCAGCAGCTTGGTTCTGAACACCGGGGAGCTGTTTTTT
.	TRBV7-9	.	TRBJ2-7	CASSAGTTYEQYF	TGTGCCAGCAGCGCAGGGACAACCTACGAGCAGTACTTC
.	TRBV9	.	TRBJ2-7	CASSVELGPGEQYF	TGTGCCAGCAGCGTAGAGCTGGGTCCGGGCGAGCAGTACTTC
.	TRBV15	.	TRBJ2-3	CATSRHREWGPDTQYF	TGTGCCACCAGCAGACACCGGGAGTGGGGCCCAGATACGCAGTATTTT
once	TRBV7-8	TRBD1	TRBJ2-7	CASSQPGQGAWEQYF	TGTGCCAGCAGCCAACCGGGACAGGGGGCTTGGGAGCAGTACTTC
.	TRBV5-1	TRBD1	TRBJ2-3	CASSPGQGMDTQYF	TGCGCCAGCAGCCCGGGACAGGGGATGGATACGCAGTATTTT
.	TRBV5-1	TRBD1	TRBJ2-6	CASSLGFRGQPPGANVLTF	TGCGCCAGCAGCTTGGGATTTAGGGGACAGCCCCCTGGGGCCAACGTCCTGACTTTC
.	TRBV9	.	TRBJ2-7	CASSVGGGVTYEQYF	TGTGCCAGCAGCGTAGGGGGCGGGGTGACCTACGAGCAGTACTTC
.	TRBV9	.	TRBJ2-6	CASSGVGGANVLTF	TGTGCCAGCTCGGGGGTCGGTGGGGCCAACGTCCTGACTTTC
.	TRBV6-6	TRBD2	TRBJ2-7	CASSPGLADSREQYF	TGTGCCAGCAGTCCGGGACTAGCGGACTCTCGGGAGCAGTACTTC
.	TRBV6-5	.	TRBJ2-1	CASSLTGWGEQFF	TGTGCCAGCAGCCTAACAGGATGGGGTGAGCAGTTCTTC
.	TRBV6-6	TRBD1	TRBJ2-2	CASIGQGAPGELFF	TGTGCCAGCATAGGACAGGGGGCGCCCGGGGAGCTGTTTTTT
.	TRBV2	.	TRBJ2-5	CASSERVEPQETQYF	TGTGCCAGCAGTGAGAGGGTCGAACCACAAGAGACCCAGTACTTC
few	TRBV6-1	.	TRBJ1-2	CASSEFSGEGGYTF	TGTGCCAGCAGTGAATTCTCGGGTGAAGGCGGCTACACCTTC
few	TRBV7-9	TRBD1	TRBJ1-1	CASSLQGAQRAFF	TGTGCCAGCAGCTTACAGGGGGCTCAAAGGGCTTTCTTT
.	TRBV19	TRBD2	TRBJ2-2	CASSPLGSGRTGGELFF	TGTGCCAGTAGTCCGCTCGGTAGCGGGAGGACGGGCGGGGAGCTGTTTTTT
.	TRBV30	TRBD2	TRBJ2-5	CAWSVVAGPQETQYF	TGTGCCTGGAGTGTGGTAGCGGGACCCCAAGAGACCCAGTACTTC
.	TRBV5-6	.	TRBJ1-1	CASSLGHLNTEAFF	TGTGCCAGCAGTTTGGGACACCTGAACACTGAAGCTTTCTTT
.	TRBV13	TRBD1	TRBJ1-1	CASSLYRTGHEAFF	TGTGCCAGCAGCTTATATCGGACAGGCCATGAAGCTTTCTTT
.	TRBV25-1	.	TRBJ1-5	CASSDWGENQPQHF	TGTGCCAGCAGTGACTGGGGGGAAAATCAGCCCCAGCATTTT
few	TRBV5-6	.	TRBJ1-2	CASIKGRGSGGYTF	TGTGCCAGCATCAAAGGTAGGGGGTCGGGTGGCTACACCTTC
.	TRBV5-1	TRBD2	TRBJ2-1	CASRPDSGGYYNEQFF	TGCGCCAGCAGACCTGATAGCGGGGGATACTACAATGAGCAGTTCTTC
.	TRBV7-6	TRBD1	TRBJ2-7	CASTQGAGTYEQYF	TGTGCCAGCACCCAGGGGGCAGGGACCTACGAGCAGTACTTC
.	TRBV6-5	TRBD2	TRBJ2-1	CASSSSAGGPNDEQFF	TGTGCCAGCAGTTCCTCAGCGGGAGGGCCTAATGATGAGCAGTTCTTC